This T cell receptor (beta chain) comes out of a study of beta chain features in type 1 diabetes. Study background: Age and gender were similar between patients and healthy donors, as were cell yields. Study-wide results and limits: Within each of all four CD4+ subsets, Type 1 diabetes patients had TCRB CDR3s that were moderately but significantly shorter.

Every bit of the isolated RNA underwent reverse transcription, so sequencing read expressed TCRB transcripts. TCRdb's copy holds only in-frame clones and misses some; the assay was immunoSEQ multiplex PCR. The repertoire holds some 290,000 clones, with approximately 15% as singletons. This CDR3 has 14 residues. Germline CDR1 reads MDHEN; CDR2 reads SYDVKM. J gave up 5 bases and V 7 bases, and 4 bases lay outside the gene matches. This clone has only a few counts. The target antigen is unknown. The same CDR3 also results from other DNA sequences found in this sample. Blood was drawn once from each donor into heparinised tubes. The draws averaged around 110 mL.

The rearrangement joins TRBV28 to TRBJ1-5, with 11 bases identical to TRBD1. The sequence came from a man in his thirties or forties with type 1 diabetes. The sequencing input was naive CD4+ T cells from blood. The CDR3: CASTPGQGDQPQHF. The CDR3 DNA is TGTGCCAGCACCCCGGGACAGGGGGATCAGCCCCAGCATTTT.